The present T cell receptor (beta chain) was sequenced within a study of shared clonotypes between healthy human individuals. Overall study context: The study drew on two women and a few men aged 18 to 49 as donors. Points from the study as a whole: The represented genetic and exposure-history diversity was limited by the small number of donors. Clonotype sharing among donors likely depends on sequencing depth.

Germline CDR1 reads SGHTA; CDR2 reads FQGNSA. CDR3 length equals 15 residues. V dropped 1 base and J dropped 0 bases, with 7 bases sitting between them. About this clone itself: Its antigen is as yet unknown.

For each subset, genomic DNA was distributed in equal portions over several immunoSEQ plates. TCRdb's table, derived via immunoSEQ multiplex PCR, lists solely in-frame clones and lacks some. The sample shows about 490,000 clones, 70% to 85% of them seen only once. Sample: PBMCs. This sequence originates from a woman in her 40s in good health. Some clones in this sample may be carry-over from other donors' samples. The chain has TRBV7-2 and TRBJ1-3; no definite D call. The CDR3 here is CASSLGPNSGNTIYF. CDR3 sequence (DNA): TGTGCCAGCAGCTTAGGACCGAACTCTGGAAACACCATATATTTT.